One sample yielded the 11 T cell receptor beta chains listed below, sequenced in a study of blood T cell repertoires in COVID-19. Here immunoSEQ multiplex PCR was the method, and the copy in TCRdb shows in-frame clones only, minus some. The sample has roughly 150,000 clones, over 80% seen once. Sequencing used peripheral blood. The receptors stem from an elderly woman with acute or convalescent COVID-19.

The count of this clone is one. The chain employs TRBV11-3 and TRBJ2-1; 7 bases align to TRBD1. The CDR3 sequence is 15 residues long. With V trimmed by 4 bases and J by 5 bases, 8 bases remained unmatched. Germline assignment: CDR1 SGHNT and CDR2 YENEEA. The CDR3 bases are TGTGCCAGCAGCTACTCTCGGACAGGAGACAATGAGCAGTTCTTC. Translated: CASSYSRTGDNEQFF.

V gene TRBV7-9 combines with J gene TRBJ2-5, with unresolved D. V was cut by 6 bases and J by 2 bases, with 4 bases left in between. The CDR3 totals 11 residues. CDR1 is SEHNR and CDR2 is FQNEAQ in the germline V gene (reference sequence). As DNA, the CDR3 is TGTGCCAGCAGTATACAAGAGACCCAGTACTTC. Its translation: CASSIQETQYF. The full variable domain, completed using reference TRBV7-9 and TRBJ2-5, is DTGVSQNPRHKITKRGQNVTFRCDPISEHNRLYWYRQTLGQGPEFLTYFQNEAQLEKSRLLSDRFSAERPKGSFSTLEIQRTEQGDSAMYLCASSIQETQYFGPGTRLLVL.

This clone showed up just once. This chain joins TRBV5-1 and TRBJ1-6; 7 bases agree with TRBD1. This CDR3 region has 17 residues. V lost 0 bases, J lost 7 bases, and 10 bases stayed unmatched. CDR1 is SGHRS, CDR2 YFSETQ, per germline. The CDR3 sequence is CASSLAADTGENSPLHF. CDR3 DNA: TGCGCCAGCAGCTTGGCGGCGGACACAGGGGAAAATTCACCCCTCCACTTT. The full variable domain, in which reference TRBV5-1 and TRBJ1-6 provide the parts outside the CDR3, is KAGVTQTPRYLIKTRGQQVTLSCSPISGHRSVSWYQQTPGQGLQFLFEYFSETQRNKGNFPGRFSGRQFSNSRSEMNVSTLELGDSALYLCASSLAADTGENSPLHFGNGTRLTVT.

The CDR3 region has the DNA TGTGCCAGCAGCTTCGACAGGGGAGGCAACGAGCAGTACTTC. It codes for CASSFDRGGNEQYF. The rearrangement links TRBV5-4 to TRBJ2-7; 8 positions agree with TRBD1. Trimming cost V 2 bases and J 5 bases; bases outside gene matches: 6. The germline CDR1 and CDR2 sequences are SGHNT and YYREEE (reference sequence). The CDR3 contains 14 residues.

The J gene is TRBJ1-2, the V gene TRBV9, with 8 bases matching TRBD1. The germline V gene encodes CDR1 SGDLS and CDR2 YYNGEE. The CDR3 spans 15 residues. With 5 bases clipped from V and 8 bases from J, the junction kept 14 bases outside the gene matches. The CDR3: CASRGQGSLGGGYTF. The CDR3 nucleotides read TGTGCCAGCAGAGGACAGGGAAGTTTGGGCGGAGGCTACACCTTC.

CDR3 DNA sequence: TGTGCCAGCTCACCGGGCGGGGACAATGAGCAGTTCTTC. This translates into CASSPGGDNEQFF. The J gene is TRBJ2-1, the V gene TRBV18; D may be TRBD2 (6 bases). Per germline, CDR1 KGHSH and CDR2 LQKENI. The V end lost 3 bases, the J end lost 5 bases, and 8 bases lay between the germline ends. CDR3 length equals 13 residues.

This chain joins TRBV18 and TRBJ2-1; D ambiguous. The germline gives CDR1 KGHSH, CDR2 LQKENI. This CDR3 comprises 15 residues. Deletions cut 6 bases from V and 10 bases from J, with 22 bases between. CDR3 DNA sequence: TGTGCCAGCTCGCAGAACGACTTTCGGGTCGGGGAGCAGTTCTTC. It encodes CASSQNDFRVGEQFF.

This clone was observed once. This chain links TRBV18 with TRBJ1-1, with TRBD1 matching 7 bases. The CDR3 sequence is 17 residues long. Germline CDR1 and CDR2: KGHSH and LQKENI. Trimming removed 2 bases from V and 0 bases from J; junction bases left unmatched: 9. The CDR3 nucleotides are TGTGCCAGCTCACCAGAGGCAGGGGGTCGAGTGAACACTGAAGCTTTCTTT. This sequence encodes CASSPEAGGRVNTEAFF.

The chain couples TRBV6-1 to TRBJ2-7, with D maybe TRBD2 (6 bases). CDR1 and CDR2 from the germline V gene are MNHNS and SASEGT. V was clipped by 3 bases and J by 7 bases, with 16 bases between them. This CDR3 contains 14 residues. The CDR3 DNA reads as TGTGCCAGCAGTGAGTCGCGGAGGGCCTTAGAGCAGTACTTC. It encodes CASSESRRALEQYF.

The chain carries TRBV25-1 and TRBJ2-1; 12 bases are shared with TRBD1. V trimming: 8 bases; J trimming: 9 bases; junction bases outside the gene matches: 11. The CDR3 is 15 residues long. CDR1 and CDR2 from the germline V gene are MGHDK and SYGVNS. This chain's CDR3 is CASGYPGQGAAEQFF. The CDR3 DNA reads as TGTGCCAGCGGTTATCCGGGACAGGGGGCGGCTGAGCAGTTCTTC.

This chain connects TRBV30 to TRBJ1-1, with 8 bases that match TRBD1. V gave up 1 base and J gave up 1 base; unmatched junction bases: 2. Germline V CDR1 and CDR2: GTSNPN, SVGIG (reference sequence). This CDR3 comprises 14 residues. CDR3: CAWSGDRRNTEAFF. CDR3 in DNA: TGTGCCTGGAGTGGGGACAGGAGGAACACTGAAGCTTTCTTT.